These T cell receptor beta chains were read from a single sample in a study of blood T cell repertoires in COVID-19. Data came from immunoSEQ multiplex PCR; TCRdb stores just in-frame clones and leaves some out. The repertoire holds 200,000 to 250,000 clones, with more than 85% as singletons. Sequencing was carried out using peripheral blood. Receptor source: a man aged 55-75 years with acute or convalescent COVID-19. CDR3s include the opening cysteine and the closing phenylalanine or tryptophan. The D gene is left open where the match is weak. Where a row states a size, it is once, few, many or the class of an expanded clone; other rows omit it.

V gene	J gene	clone size	D gene	CDR3 protein	CDR3 DNA
TRBV6-5	TRBJ1-1	once	TRBD1	CASKTGGPTEAFF	TGTGCCAGCAAGACAGGGGGTCCCACTGAAGCTTTCTTT
TRBV5-4	TRBJ1-4	NA	TRBD1	CASSATGGKDEKLFF	TGTGCCAGCAGCGCGACAGGGGGCAAAGATGAAAAACTGTTTTTT
TRBV6-1	TRBJ1-1	NA	TRBD1	CASSDTGGPSGTEAFF	TGTGCCAGCAGTGACACAGGGGGCCCCTCAGGCACTGAAGCTTTCTTT
TRBV20-1	TRBJ1-5	NA	TRBD1	CSASRTLAGTGGFSNQPQHF	TGCAGTGCTAGTCGTACGCTCGCCGGGACAGGGGGCTTTAGCAATCAGCCCCAGCATTTT
TRBV4-1	TRBJ2-5	NA	TRBD2	CASSQGGGGRPTQYF	TGCGCCAGCAGCCAAGGGGGCGGGGGGCGGCCTACCCAGTACTTC
TRBV13	TRBJ2-7	NA	TRBD2	CASSKVAGMAYEQYF	TGTGCCAGCAGCAAAGTAGCGGGGATGGCCTACGAGCAGTACTTC
TRBV6-5	TRBJ2-7	few	TRBD1	CASSYEGASTYEQYF	TGTGCCAGCAGTTACGAGGGGGCTTCGACCTACGAGCAGTACTTC
TRBV19	TRBJ1-6	NA	NA	CASSMTRVGSPLHF	TGTGCCAGTAGTATGACCAGGGTGGGTTCACCCCTCCACTTT
TRBV6-1	TRBJ1-4	NA	NA	CASSEANLQGREKLFF	TGTGCCAGCAGTGAAGCCAACCTCCAGGGGCGTGAAAAACTGTTTTTT
TRBV2	TRBJ1-1	NA	NA	CASSDVQGLLGNTEAFF	TGTGCCAGCAGTGATGTCCAGGGATTGCTGGGGAACACTGAAGCTTTCTTT
TRBV9	TRBJ1-4	NA	NA	CASSTPRGATNEKLFF	TGTGCCAGCAGTACCCCGCGGGGGGCAACTAATGAAAAACTGTTTTTT
TRBV7-3	TRBJ2-3	NA	NA	CASSLMGPQGLEDTQYF	TGTGCCAGCAGCTTAATGGGGCCCCAGGGTTTGGAAGATACGCAGTATTTT
TRBV7-2	TRBJ2-1	NA	TRBD2	CASSSKGLAGADNEQFF	TGTGCCAGCAGCTCAAAAGGACTAGCGGGGGCTGACAATGAGCAGTTCTTC
TRBV6-1	TRBJ2-3	NA	TRBD2	CASSGPGLAGGPRGTDTQYF	TGTGCCAGCAGTGGTCCGGGACTAGCGGGGGGGCCTAGGGGCACAGATACGCAGTATTTT
TRBV5-8	TRBJ1-3	NA	NA	CASSLDLLAGPGNTIYF	TGTGCCAGCAGCTTGGATCTCCTCGCAGGGCCTGGAAACACCATATATTTT
TRBV5-1	TRBJ1-5	NA	NA	CASSLGGLGPPKPQHF	TGCGCCAGCAGCTTGGGAGGACTAGGCCCTCCAAAGCCCCAGCATTTT
TRBV7-3	TRBJ2-1	NA	TRBD2	CASSLIAGGPNEQFF	TGTGCCAGCAGCTTAATAGCGGGGGGGCCAAATGAGCAGTTCTTC
TRBV18	TRBJ1-6	NA	NA	CASSPRAPSSYNSPLHF	TGTGCCAGCTCACCGAGAGCTCCGAGCTCCTATAATTCACCCCTCCACTTT
TRBV7-2	TRBJ1-6	NA	TRBD1	CASSPSPGTGATLHF	TGTGCCAGCAGCCCCAGTCCCGGGACAGGGGCCACACTCCACTTT
TRBV27	TRBJ2-3	once	TRBD2	CASGDSGGPWDTQYF	TGTGCCAGCGGAGACAGCGGGGGGCCCTGGGATACGCAGTATTTT
TRBV11-3	TRBJ2-2	once	TRBD2	CASSHGSGANTGELFF	TGTGCCAGCAGCCACGGTAGCGGGGCCAACACCGGGGAGCTGTTTTTT
TRBV5-1	TRBJ2-5	NA	NA	CASSSPGERRETQYF	TGCGCCAGCAGCTCGCCGGGAGAAAGACGAGAGACCCAGTACTTC
TRBV11-2	TRBJ2-1	NA	NA	CASSARTAPAGNEQFF	TGTGCCAGCAGCGCCCGGACGGCCCCAGCGGGCAATGAGCAGTTCTTC
TRBV11-2	TRBJ2-5	NA	TRBD2	CASSLGSSGPYQETQYF	TGTGCCAGCAGCTTAGGTTCTAGCGGACCCTACCAAGAGACCCAGTACTTC
TRBV5-8	TRBJ1-2	NA	TRBD1	CASSPGQGRGYGYTF	TGTGCCAGCAGTCCGGGACAGGGGAGAGGCTATGGCTACACCTTC
TRBV6-5	TRBJ2-7	NA	TRBD1	CASSYNRGGGYEQYF	TGTGCCAGCAGTTACAACAGGGGCGGTGGATACGAGCAGTACTTC
TRBV4-1	TRBJ2-7	NA	TRBD1	CASSLPRGREQYF	TGCGCCAGCAGCCTACCAAGGGGGCGCGAGCAGTACTTC
TRBV9	TRBJ2-2	NA	NA	CASNRAYTGELFF	TGTGCCAGCAACAGGGCGTACACCGGGGAGCTGTTTTTT
TRBV2	TRBJ1-6	NA	NA	CASRDSSRNSPLHF	TGTGCCAGCAGGGACAGTTCCCGCAATTCACCCCTCCACTTT
TRBV7-2	TRBJ1-6	few	TRBD1	CASSFDRQGRSPLHF	TGTGCCAGCAGCTTTGATAGACAGGGCCGATCACCCCTCCACTTT
TRBV2	TRBJ2-5	NA	TRBD1	CASSETRTGTFYQETQYF	TGTGCCAGCAGTGAAACCCGGACAGGGACGTTCTACCAAGAGACCCAGTACTTC
TRBV28	TRBJ1-1	once	NA	CASSLYEGITEAFF	TGTGCCAGCAGTTTATACGAGGGTATAACTGAAGCTTTCTTT
TRBV5-1	TRBJ2-3	NA	TRBD2	CASSPQSQRGGLWGTDTQYF	TGCGCCAGCAGCCCCCAATCTCAGCGGGGGGGCCTTTGGGGCACAGATACGCAGTATTTT
TRBV7-9	TRBJ1-1	NA	TRBD1	CASSRDRIAFF	TGTGCCAGCAGCCGGGACAGGATAGCTTTCTTT
TRBV9	TRBJ1-6	NA	NA	CASSGGGGGSPLHF	TGTGCCAGCAGCGGCGGGGGAGGCGGTTCACCCCTCCACTTT
TRBV2	TRBJ2-7	once	TRBD1	CASSEDRGHSEQYF	TGTGCCAGCAGTGAGGACAGGGGGCACTCCGAGCAGTACTTC
TRBV19	TRBJ1-4	NA	TRBD1	CASSTRGRTNEKLFF	TGTGCCAGTAGTACCAGGGGGCGGACTAATGAAAAACTGTTTTTT
TRBV9	TRBJ2-7	NA	TRBD1	CASSAGEGTGEDNEQYF	TGTGCCAGCAGCGCAGGTGAAGGGACAGGGGAGGACAACGAGCAGTACTTC
TRBV9	TRBJ2-3	once	NA	CASSVATRGPTDTQYF	TGTGCCAGCAGCGTAGCTACCAGGGGCCCCACAGATACGCAGTATTTT
TRBV15	TRBJ1-5	NA	NA	CATSPTSNQPQHF	TGTGCCACCAGCCCTACGAGTAATCAGCCCCAGCATTTT
TRBV5-4	TRBJ1-2	NA	NA	CASSLHKQGYGYTF	TGTGCCAGCAGCTTACACAAGCAGGGCTATGGCTACACCTTC
TRBV28	TRBJ1-2	NA	NA	CASEEEGWNYGYTF	TGTGCCAGCGAGGAAGAGGGATGGAACTATGGCTACACCTTC
TRBV2	TRBJ2-2	NA	NA	CASGGWRDYTGELFF	TGTGCCAGCGGGGGGTGGCGGGACTACACCGGGGAGCTGTTTTTT
TRBV5-4	TRBJ1-1	NA	NA	CASSHATRVGDTEAFF	TGTGCCAGCAGCCACGCAACCAGGGTTGGGGACACTGAAGCTTTCTTT
TRBV7-8	TRBJ2-1	NA	TRBD2	CASSLGLAGGDNEQFF	TGTGCCAGCAGCTTAGGACTAGCGGGGGGAGACAATGAGCAGTTCTTC
TRBV5-1	TRBJ2-7	NA	TRBD1	CASSVGWTGSKGYSYEQYF	TGCGCCAGCAGCGTGGGTTGGACAGGGTCTAAGGGTTACTCCTACGAGCAGTACTTC
TRBV19	TRBJ1-5	NA	NA	CASSIVGAGAQPQHF	TGTGCCAGTAGTATAGTGGGGGCAGGGGCCCAGCCCCAGCATTTT